These T cell receptor beta chains were read from a single sample in a study of blood T cells in healthy people across ages. TCRdb re-analysed the 5' RACE reads in MiXCR, keeping a single row per CDR3 protein. Here the sample spans roughly 800,000 distinct CDR3 sequences, approximately 53% being singletons. Sequenced input: blood. These receptors came from an elderly man in good health. CDR3s include the opening cysteine and the closing phenylalanine or tryptophan.

j_call: TRBJ1-2; v_call: TRBV20-1; cdr3_aa: CSAPRTVPWGYTF
j_call: TRBJ2-2; v_call: TRBV6-1; cdr3_aa: CASPRVGVGELFF
j_call: TRBJ2-3; v_call: TRBV20-1; cdr3_aa: CSARDRVDTQYF
j_call: TRBJ2-7; v_call: TRBV28; cdr3_aa: CASSDRVRYEQYF
j_call: TRBJ2-7; v_call: TRBV3-1; cdr3_aa: CAGPGRRDKLSYEQYF
j_call: TRBJ2-7; v_call: TRBV25-1; cdr3_aa: CASSRASGNYEQYF
j_call: NA; v_call: TRBV7-9; cdr3_aa: CASSSPQGGVHEQYF
j_call: TRBJ2-3; v_call: TRBV20-1; cdr3_aa: CSADLRLAGILTDTQYF
j_call: TRBJ2-1; v_call: TRBV29-1; cdr3_aa: CSVGADVRLYNEQFF
j_call: TRBJ2-7; v_call: TRBV5-4; cdr3_aa: CASNLDGGPYEQYF